Following are 11 T cell receptor beta chains from one sample sequenced in a study of blood T cell repertoires in COVID-19. Here immunoSEQ multiplex PCR was the method, and the copy in TCRdb shows in-frame clones only, minus some. Here the sample spans roughly 170,000 clones, approximately 86% being singletons. The sample was peripheral blood. Source of these receptors: a man aged 40-49 years with active or convalescent COVID-19.

The J gene is TRBJ2-7, the V gene TRBV5-8; TRBD1 is a possible D gene (6 bases). CDR1 and CDR2 (germline): SGHTS, YDEGEE. The ends were cut back, 2 bases at V and 3 bases at J, with 15 bases in the middle. The CDR3 extends over 15 amino acids. This CDR3 is CASSFVQGRGYEQYF. CDR3 sequence (DNA): TGTGCCAGCAGCTTCGTTCAGGGCAGGGGCTACGAGCAGTACTTC. Combining the CDR3 with reference TRBV5-8 and TRBJ2-7 gives the whole variable domain EAGVTQSPTHLIKTRGQQATLRCSPISGHTSVYWYQQALGLGLQFLLWYDEGEERNRGNFPPRFSGRQFPNYSSELNVNALELEDSALYLCASSFVQGRGYEQYFGPGTRLTVT.

This clone was detected once. The chain recombines TRBV6-5 with TRBJ2-2, with a possible D match to TRBD1 (6 bases). V lost 4 bases and J 7 bases, leaving 16 bases between the germline ends. Germline V lookup: CDR1 MNHEY, CDR2 SVGAGI. The CDR3 spans 15 residues. In nucleotides, the CDR3 is TGTGCCAGCAGTTTCTTACAGGGTGCTGACGGGGAGCTGTTTTTT. This translates into CASSFLQGADGELFF.

The chain recombines TRBV28 with TRBJ2-6, with D perhaps matching TRBD1 (5 bases). Germline loops: CDR1 MDHEN, CDR2 SYDVKM. V was shortened by 7 bases and J by 0 bases, with 13 bases between the two germline ends. This CDR3 region has 16 residues. CDR3 sequence reads: CASNPQGPSGANVLTF. CDR3 DNA sequence: TGTGCCAGCAACCCTCAGGGTCCCTCTGGGGCCAACGTCCTGACTTTC.

The chain carries TRBV7-9 and TRBJ1-5; the D gene is possibly TRBD1 (6 bases). The V and J ends lost 4 bases and 4 bases respectively, with 11 bases between them. Germline V gene lookup returns CDR1 SEHNR and CDR2 FQNEAQ (reference sequence). The CDR3 consists of 14 residues. CDR3 DNA: TGTGCCAGCAGCTCGCACAGGGAAAATCAGCCCCAGCATTTT. It specifies CASSSHRENQPQHF.

This clone showed up just once. The gene calls are TRBV30 and TRBJ1-2, with D possibly matching TRBD1 (5 bases). The germline CDR1 and CDR2 sequences are GTSNPN and SVGIG (reference sequence). V dropped 3 bases and J dropped 6 bases, with 14 bases sitting between them. The CDR3 length is 13 residues. The CDR3 DNA reads as TGTGCCTGGAGGCCAGGGTTTAGTCATGGCTACACCTTC. Its protein is CAWRPGFSHGYTF.

The chain carries TRBV18 and TRBJ1-6; D not certain. The ends were cut back, 3 bases at V and 5 bases at J, with 5 bases in the middle. Germline lookup yields CDR1 KGHSH and CDR2 LQKENI. This CDR3 spans 13 amino acids. The CDR3 loop reads CASSPLNNSPLHF. CDR3 DNA: TGTGCCAGCTCACCTCTTAATAATTCACCCCTCCACTTT.

About this clone: This sample includes further DNA sequences coding for the same CDR3. The V call is TRBV7-2, the J call TRBJ2-5, with D perhaps matching TRBD2 (5 bases). This CDR3 contains 13 residues. Between the trimmed V and J ends, which lost 1 base and 5 bases, there was a span of 8 bases. Per germline, CDR1 SGHTA and CDR2 FQGNSA. The CDR3 region is CASSLGGLETQYF. The CDR3 DNA reads as TGTGCCAGCAGCTTAGGAGGGTTGGAGACCCAGTACTTC. Variable domain in full (rest from reference TRBV7-2 and TRBJ2-5): GAGVSQSPSNKVTEKGKDVELRCDPISGHTALYWYRQSLGQGLEFLIYFQGNSAPDKSGLPSDRFSAERTGGSVSTLTIQRTQQEDSAVYLCASSLGGLETQYFGPGTRLLVL.

J is TRBJ1-1 and V is TRBV7-3, with TRBD1 matching 8 bases. The junction had 6 bases not matched to a gene; V was cut back by 5 bases and J by 7 bases. CDR3 length: 13 residues. CDR1 SGHTA and CDR2 FQGTGA come from the germline V gene. Written as DNA, the CDR3 is TGTGCCAGCAGCATCGGACAGGGCGGTGAAGCTTTCTTT. Its protein is CASSIGQGGEAFF.

This chain uses TRBV28 with TRBJ1-4; a possible D gene is TRBD1 (5 bases). CDR1 is MDHEN and CDR2 is SYDVKM in the germline V gene. The CDR3 runs to 16 residues. Trimming took off 7 bases at V and 6 bases at J, with 21 bases between the two ends. DNA for the CDR3: TGTGCCAGCATAGGTCCATTGGGGGAGGAGTATGAAAAACTGTTTTTT. Encoded protein: CASIGPLGEEYEKLFF.

CDR3 in amino acids: CASSKAQGRDSSYNEQFF. The CDR3 DNA reads TGTGCCAGCAGCAAAGCACAGGGCCGGGACAGCTCCTACAATGAGCAGTTCTTC. The gene calls are TRBV5-6 and TRBJ2-1; 7 bases align to TRBD1. The CDR3 has 18 amino acids. Unmatched junction bases numbered 13, after V lost 4 bases and J lost 0 bases. Germline loops: CDR1 SGHDT, CDR2 YYEEEE.

The chain joins TRBV11-3 to TRBJ2-7; the match to TRBD2 covers 9 bases. Trimming at V came to 5 bases and at J to 0 bases, leaving 5 bases not matched to a gene. This CDR3 has 15 residues. Germline V CDR1 and CDR2: SGHNT, YENEEA. CDR3 loop: CASSLSGGSSYEQYF. As DNA, the CDR3 is TGTGCCAGCAGCCTCAGCGGGGGGAGCTCCTACGAGCAGTACTTC. The whole variable domain, filled in from reference TRBV11-3 and TRBJ2-7, reads EAGVVQSPRYKIIEKKQPVAFWCNPISGHNTLYWYLQNLGQGPELLIRYENEEAVDDSQLPKDRFSAERLKGVDSTLKIQPAELGDSAVYLCASSLSGGSSYEQYFGPGTRLTVT.